This section outlines one TCR beta chain sequence together with its context. This sample stems from a study of blood T cell repertoires in COVID-19. As for the study in general: From the United States, Italy and Spain came samples of acute and convalescent COVID-19. PBMCs, B-cell-depleted T cells, or T cells provided the cDNA or gDNA that made up the material.

V dropped 3 bases and J dropped 5 bases, with 11 bases sitting between them. The CDR3 length is 14 residues. Per the germline V gene, CDR1 is SGHVS and CDR2 is FQNEAQ. Original analysis: Nucleated cell number was recorded as an estimate derived from reference gene primer amplification. TCRdb's copy holds only in-frame clones and misses some; the assay was immunoSEQ multiplex PCR. Clonal size and the V and J genes are those of that table, whereas D and trimming came from the DNA. Of about 50,000 clones in the sample, 85% to 95% were seen once. Sequencing was done on a sample of peripheral blood. The source is a woman of 80 years or more with acute or convalescent COVID-19. The chain joins TRBV7-8 to TRBJ1-5, with D possibly matching TRBD1 (5 bases). This chain's CDR3 is CASSFDSYHQPQHF. As DNA, the CDR3 is TGTGCCAGCAGCTTTGACAGTTATCATCAGCCCCAGCATTTT.